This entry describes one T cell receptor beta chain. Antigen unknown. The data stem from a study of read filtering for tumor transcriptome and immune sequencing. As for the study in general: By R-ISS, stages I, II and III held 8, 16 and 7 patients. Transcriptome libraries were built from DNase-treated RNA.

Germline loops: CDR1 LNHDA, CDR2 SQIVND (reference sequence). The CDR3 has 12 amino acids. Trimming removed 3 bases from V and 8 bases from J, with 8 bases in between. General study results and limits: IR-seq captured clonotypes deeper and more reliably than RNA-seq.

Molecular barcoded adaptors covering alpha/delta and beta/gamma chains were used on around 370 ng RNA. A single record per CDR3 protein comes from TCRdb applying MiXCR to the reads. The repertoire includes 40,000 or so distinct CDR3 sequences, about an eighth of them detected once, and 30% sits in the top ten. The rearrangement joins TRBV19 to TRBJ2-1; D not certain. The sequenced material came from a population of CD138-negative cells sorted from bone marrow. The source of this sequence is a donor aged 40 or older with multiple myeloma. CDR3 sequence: CASSIYDDEQFF. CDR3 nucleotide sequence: TGTGCCAGTAGTATTTATGACGATGAGCAGTTCTTC.